The rows below give T cell receptor beta chains drawn from one sample of a study of control samples from healthy donors and cancer patients. Repertoires were generated with immunoSEQ multiplex PCR, while TCRdb's copy carries only in-frame clones and drops some. The sample carries 400,000 to 500,000 clones, around 90% recorded once. The specimen was PBMCs. Receptors originate from a man aged 40-49 years with head and neck cancer. Each CDR3 is given with its conserved first and last residue. A D gene is named only where the DNA matches it firmly. Only part of the rows carry a size: once, few, many, or a class if the clone is expanded.

size	V	D	J	CDR3	DNA
once	TRBV7-2	NA	TRBJ1-1	CASSFPPGFEAFF	TGTGCCAGCAGCTTTCCGCCAGGTTTTGAAGCTTTCTTT
NA	TRBV28	TRBD1	TRBJ1-1	CASTYLTGRNTEAFF	TGTGCCAGCACCTACCTGACAGGGAGGAACACTGAAGCTTTCTTT
NA	TRBV20-1	NA	TRBJ2-3	CSAGIVDTQYF	TGCAGTGCGGGTATTGTTGATACGCAGTATTTT
NA	TRBV4-3	NA	TRBJ2-4	CASSQEGGIPIQYF	TGCGCCAGCAGCCAAGAAGGAGGGATCCCCATTCAGTACTTC
NA	TRBV19	TRBD1	TRBJ2-7	CASQDRGLGEQYF	TGTGCCAGTCAAGACAGGGGACTCGGCGAGCAGTACTTC
NA	TRBV6-5	NA	TRBJ2-7	CASSRVGRDYEQYF	TGTGCCAGCAGTAGGGTAGGAAGGGATTACGAGCAGTACTTC
NA	TRBV5-1	NA	TRBJ2-1	CASSLAQGGTYNEQFF	TGCGCCAGCAGCTTGGCCCAAGGCGGAACCTACAATGAGCAGTTCTTC
NA	TRBV11-3	TRBD2	TRBJ2-5	CASSLEVERGPFQETQYF	TGTGCCAGCAGCTTAGAGGTAGAGCGGGGCCCGTTCCAAGAGACCCAGTACTTC
NA	TRBV4-1	NA	TRBJ1-1	CASSRLQGLNTEAFF	TGCGCCAGCAGTCGACTACAGGGTTTGAACACTGAAGCTTTCTTT
NA	TRBV13	NA	TRBJ2-1	CASSFGEGSYNEQFF	TGTGCCAGCAGCTTTGGGGAAGGGTCCTACAATGAGCAGTTCTTC
NA	TRBV9	NA	TRBJ2-5	CASGGSLQETQYF	TGTGCCAGTGGCGGGTCGCTCCAAGAGACCCAGTACTTC